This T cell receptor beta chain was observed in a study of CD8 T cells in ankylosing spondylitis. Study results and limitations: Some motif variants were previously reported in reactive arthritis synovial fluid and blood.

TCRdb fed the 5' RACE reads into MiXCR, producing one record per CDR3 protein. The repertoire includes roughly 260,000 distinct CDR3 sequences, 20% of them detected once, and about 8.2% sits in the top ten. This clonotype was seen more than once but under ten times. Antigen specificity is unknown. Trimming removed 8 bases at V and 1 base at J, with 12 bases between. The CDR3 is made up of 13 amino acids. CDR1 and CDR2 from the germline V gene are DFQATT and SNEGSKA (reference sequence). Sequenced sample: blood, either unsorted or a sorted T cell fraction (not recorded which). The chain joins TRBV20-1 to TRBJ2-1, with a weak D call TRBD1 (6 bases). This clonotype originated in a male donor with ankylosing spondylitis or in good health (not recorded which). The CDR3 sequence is CSKADRSYNEQFF. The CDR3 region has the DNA TGCAGTAAAGCTGACAGGTCCTACAATGAGCAGTTCTTC.